This record covers a single T cell receptor beta chain. Antigen unknown. With 1 base removed from V and 17 bases from J, the gap between germline ends came to 13 bases. CDR3 length equals 12 residues. Germline V gene data show CDR1 as SGHRS and CDR2 as YFSETQ. Sequencing used immunoSEQ multiplex PCR; TCRdb keeps in-frame clones, though not all of them. This table has 150,000 to 200,000 clones, around 92% appearing once. This record belongs to a study of T cell responses to AZD1222 COVID-19 vaccine. Regarding the study as a whole: A reported finding is that nearly half of spike-specific TCRs target unmutated variant regions. White British ancestry dominated among donors, who included more females, and clonal diversity was possibly underestimated. After the peak T cell response, and only then, were repertoires sampled.

The specimen comprised peripheral blood, sampled on day 0 of AZD1222 vaccination. The sequence derives from an adult in good health. The V call is TRBV5-1, the J call TRBJ1-6; possible D gene TRBD1, 5 bases. The DNA of the CDR3 is TGCGCCAGCAGCTTGCAAGGGGACCTAATCCACTTT. Encoded protein: CASSLQGDLIHF.